This TCR beta chain was found in a study of T cell responses to AZD1222 COVID-19 vaccine. Study-wide background: Second-dose timings of about 4 or about 12 weeks were pooled.

CDR1 MNHEY and CDR2 SMNVEV come from the germline V gene (reference sequence). V lost 3 bases, J lost 3 bases, and 13 bases lay in between. This CDR3 has 15 residues. TCRdb's table, derived via immunoSEQ multiplex PCR, lists solely in-frame clones and lacks some. The sample carries some 100,000 clones, 85% to 90% recorded once. Overall study results and limits: Spike-wide coverage was observed for vaccine-associated CD4 TCRs, with dominant responses at 160-218 and 743-854. Two AZD1222 doses significantly raised spike-specific TCR breadth and depth over controls.

About this clone itself: Antigen specificity is unknown.

The sequencing here drew on peripheral blood, taken on day 0 of AZD1222 vaccination. This clonotype was obtained from an adult in good health. V and J are TRBV27 and TRBJ2-3; D not resolved. The CDR3 DNA is TGTGCCAGCAGTTTGGTCGGGCAGGTGACAGATACGCAGTATTTT. Amino acid sequence: CASSLVGQVTDTQYF.